This T cell receptor (beta chain) was captured by sequencing in a study of CD8 T cells in ankylosing spondylitis. Notes on the study in general: The authors reported significant enrichment of disease-linked clones in matched ankylosing spondylitis synovial fluid.

This clonotype was counted at least ten times. The antigen remains unidentified. With molecular barcodes, quantitative 5'-RACE was used to make the TCR beta libraries. MiXCR, run by TCRdb on the 5' RACE reads, gives a single entry per CDR3 protein. The sample has about 92,000 distinct CDR3 sequences; about 9.1% are singletons. The CDR3 loop spans 18 amino acids. Germline V gives CDR1 SGHTA, CDR2 FQGTGA. Trimming pared 4 bases from V and 0 bases from J, leaving 21 bases between. The clonotype originates from a male donor with ankylosing spondylitis or in good health (not recorded which). The chain has TRBV7-3 and TRBJ1-1; D is unresolved. The specimen was blood, either unsorted or a sorted T cell fraction (not recorded which). The CDR3 region is CASSSTPPVPGLNTEAFF. In nucleotides, the CDR3 is TGTGCCAGCAGCTCCACCCCACCTGTTCCGGGCTTGAACACTGAAGCTTTCTTT.